These T cell receptor beta chains were read from a single sample in a study of radiotherapy plus CTLA-4 blockade in lung cancer. The data were produced by immunoSEQ multiplex PCR, yet TCRdb's version contains in-frame clones alone and is incomplete. Of 23,000 or so clones detected, approximately 70% appear once; the ten largest clones hold roughly 3.7%. The sample in question was peripheral blood, obtained from a patient treated with radiotherapy plus ipilimumab. All receptors derive from a human donor with non-small cell lung cancer who had stable disease on radiotherapy plus ipilimumab. CDR3s include the opening cysteine and the closing phenylalanine or tryptophan.

cdr3_aa j_call v_call
CASSGGARTTGELFF TRBJ2-2 TRBV18
CASAQGNWNTEAFF TRBJ1-1 TRBV4-2
CASSRDRGIDGYTF TRBJ1-2 TRBV6-6
CASSRGYTEAFF TRBJ1-1 TRBV7-2
CASSLGTSGRPSSYEQYF TRBJ2-7 TRBV5-1
CASSLGGTSQETQYF TRBJ2-5 TRBV5-1
CASSATGRMQETQYF TRBJ2-5 TRBV19
CASSEVGGRATDTQYF TRBJ2-3 TRBV6-1
CASSMGRGTGNQPQHF TRBJ1-5 TRBV19
CASSGRQGANYEQYF TRBJ2-7 TRBV11-3
CASSYTGGDYGYTF TRBJ1-2 TRBV5-1
CASSIPGAGGNTIYF TRBJ1-3 TRBV19
CASSLGTGGNYGYTF TRBJ1-2 TRBV27
CASSLAGAVNEQYF TRBJ2-7 TRBV7-8
CASMIGRQPQHF TRBJ1-5 TRBV6-1
CSVGVWEKLFF TRBJ1-4 TRBV29-1
CASSPSRAGPSNYGYTF TRBJ1-2 TRBV18
CATSRERPGELFF TRBJ2-2 TRBV15
CASSSIRSGGSTDTQYF TRBJ2-3 TRBV13
CASSPSPGLADNEQFF TRBJ2-1 TRBV18
CASGSRSGREDEQFF TRBJ2-1 TRBV12-5
CASSGGRAGETQYF TRBJ2-5 TRBV5-8
CASSSGRGSYNEQFF TRBJ2-1 TRBV11-2
CASSPPSSVEQYF TRBJ2-7 TRBV18
CASSIQVNQPQHF TRBJ1-5 TRBV19
CASSLEGGSWQPQHF TRBJ1-5 TRBV11-2
CASSQDAQGYEQFF TRBJ2-1 TRBV4-1
CASSPVRGSYNEQFF TRBJ2-1 TRBV2
CASSILPTGTRLTDTQYF TRBJ2-3 TRBV19
CASSIDRGGKTQYF TRBJ2-5 TRBV28
CASSLIYTKETQYF TRBJ2-5 TRBV28
CASRETLGTGELFF TRBJ2-2 TRBV5-1
CASSGPNPSYNEQFF TRBJ2-1 TRBV10-2
CASSKDGTGAGELFF TRBJ2-2 TRBV5-1
CASTTSGTSKNPDTQYF TRBJ2-3 TRBV11-3
CASRMRVDSHHQPQHF TRBJ1-5 TRBV19
CASSKETGDTEAFF TRBJ1-1 TRBV21-1
CASRPVGGDGGYTF TRBJ1-2 TRBV27
CATSRDRAGVSEQFF TRBJ2-1 TRBV15
CASSLGQASPAQYF TRBJ2-7 TRBV2
CASRYAGQGSPGANVLTF TRBJ2-6 TRBV19
CASSFSSRGLKTSGHSYEQYF TRBJ2-7 TRBV7-8
CASSEVLFKAEKLFF TRBJ1-4 TRBV6-1
CASSLDGLAGGEQYF TRBJ2-7 TRBV7-2
CASSREGYEQYF TRBJ2-7 TRBV5-1